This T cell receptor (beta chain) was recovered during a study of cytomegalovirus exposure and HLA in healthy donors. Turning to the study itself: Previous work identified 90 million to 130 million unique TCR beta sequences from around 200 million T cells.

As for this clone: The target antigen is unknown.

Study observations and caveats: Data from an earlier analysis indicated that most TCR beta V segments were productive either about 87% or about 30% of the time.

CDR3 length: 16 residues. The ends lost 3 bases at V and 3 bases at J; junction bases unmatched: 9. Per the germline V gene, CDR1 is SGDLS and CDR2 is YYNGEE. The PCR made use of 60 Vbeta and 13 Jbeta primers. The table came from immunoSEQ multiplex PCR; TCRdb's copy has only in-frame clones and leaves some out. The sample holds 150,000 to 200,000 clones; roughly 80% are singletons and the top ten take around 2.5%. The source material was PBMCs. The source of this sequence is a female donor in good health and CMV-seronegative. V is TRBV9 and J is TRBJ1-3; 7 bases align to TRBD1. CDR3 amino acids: CASSASDRAGGNTIYF. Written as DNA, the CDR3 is TGTGCCAGCAGCGCGAGCGACAGGGCTGGTGGAAACACCATATATTTT.